A selection of T cell receptor beta chains follows, all from one sample in a study of Ad26.COV2.S vaccination and SARS-CoV-2 variants. Produced via immunoSEQ multiplex PCR; TCRdb's table is partial and in-frame only. The sample holds a few hundred thousand clones, about nine tenths seen once. Sequencing was performed on peripheral blood, taken in a trial of Ad26.COV2.S vaccine versus placebo. The receptor source for this set is a person between 18 and 59 years old who received the Ad26.COV2.S COVID-19 vaccine or a placebo. Both conserved end residues are part of each CDR3. The D gene is left open where the match is weak. Rows give clone size only sometimes, using once, few, many, or a class for an expanded clone.

- - TRBJ2-2 TRBV2 TGTGCCAGCAGTGAAGCGGACGACAGACGAGACGCCGGGGAGCTGTTTTTT CASSEADDRRDAGELFF
TRBD2 - TRBJ2-1 TRBV10-3 TGTGCCATCAGTGAGTCCGGGCGGGGGGCCTACAATGAGCAGTTCTTC CAISESGRGAYNEQFF
TRBD2 - TRBJ2-1 TRBV6-1 TGTGCCAGCAGTGATGTGGCGGGGGGCTACAATGAGCAGTTCTTC CASSDVAGGYNEQFF
- - TRBJ2-3 TRBV15 TGTGCCACCATGCTCGGGGGCACAGATACGCAGTATTTT CATMLGGTDTQYF
TRBD1 - TRBJ1-1 TRBV7-2 TGTGCCAGCAGCCCCCAGACAGGGGTCGCCGGTGAAGCTTTCTTT CASSPQTGVAGEAFF
- - TRBJ1-1 TRBV19 TGTGCCAGTAGGAAAGGACAGTACATGAACACTGAAGCTTTCTTT CASRKGQYMNTEAFF
TRBD1 once TRBJ1-2 TRBV6-2/TRBV6-3 TGTGCCAGCAGTCGCCGTAGGACAGGGTTGGATGGCTACACCTTC CASSRRRTGLDGYTF
- once TRBJ2-7 TRBV30 TGTGCCTGGAGTGAAGCTCCCGGGGAGCAGTACTTC CAWSEAPGEQYF
- - TRBJ2-6 TRBV5-1 TGCGCCAGCAGCTTGGCCTACACAGGCAACTCTGGGGCCAACGTCCTGACTTTC CASSLAYTGNSGANVLTF
- - TRBJ1-6 TRBV6-5 TGTGCCAGCAGTTACGTTAGGGTTAATTCACCCCTCCACTTT CASSYVRVNSPLHF
- few TRBJ2-3 TRBV2 TGTGCCAGCTTCCCGCGGAGGCCCCCAGATACGCAGTATTTT CASFPRRPPDTQYF
TRBD2 once TRBJ2-5 TRBV11-2 TGTGCCAGCAGCTTAGTTGGGGTAGCGGGCTCCCAAGAGACCCAGTACTTC CASSLVGVAGSQETQYF
TRBD2 - TRBJ2-1 TRBV4-2 TGTGCCAGCAGCCAACTACTAGCGGGGGGGCTCTCCTACAATGAGCAGTTCTTC CASSQLLAGGLSYNEQFF
- once TRBJ2-1 TRBV11-2 TGTGCCAGCAGCTCCCTGGGCCATGAGCAGTTCTTC CASSSLGHEQFF
- once TRBJ2-2 TRBV4-1 TGCGCCAGCAGCCTCAGAGCCATAAACACCGGGGAGCTGTTTTTT CASSLRAINTGELFF
- - TRBJ2-3 TRBV10-3 TGTGCCATCAGTGGCTTCACGGCGGATACGCAGTATTTT CAISGFTADTQYF
- - TRBJ1-1 TRBV5-1 TGCGCCAGCAGCTTGGGACCGCTGATGAACACTGAAGCTTTCTTT CASSLGPLMNTEAFF
- - TRBJ2-7 TRBV5-6 TGTGCCAGCAGCTTAGACCCCGGAAGGGAGCAGTACTTC CASSLDPGREQYF
- - TRBJ1-4 TRBV6-5 TGTGCCAGCAGTTACTCGGCAGGGGCAAGTGAAAAACTGTTTTTT CASSYSAGASEKLFF
- - TRBJ1-2 TRBV29-1 TGCAGCGTTGTAGGGGGTTACGACTACTATGGCTACACCTTC CSVVGGYDYYGYTF
- - TRBJ1-4 TRBV5-5 TGTGCCAGCAGCTTGCTGAATAATGAAAAACTGTTTTTT CASSLLNNEKLFF
- - TRBJ2-7 TRBV15 TGTGCCACCAGTTCTGGGTCCAGGTCCCACGAGCAGTACTTC CATSSGSRSHEQYF
TRBD1 few TRBJ2-2 TRBV5-1 TGCGCCAGCAGCACCCCGACAGGGATACACACCGGGGAGCTGTTTTTT CASSTPTGIHTGELFF
- once TRBJ2-3 TRBV13 TGTGCCAGCAGCAGACAGCATAGTAGCGCAGATACGCAGTATTTT CASSRQHSSADTQYF
- - TRBJ2-3 TRBV19 TGTGCCACACGCCCGCTGGCTAGCACAGATACGCAGTATTTT CATRPLASTDTQYF
TRBD1 - TRBJ2-5 TRBV5-1 TGCGCCAGCAGCTTGCCAGGGGGCGACCGGGAGACCCAGTACTTC CASSLPGGDRETQYF
- - TRBJ1-2 TRBV20-1 TGCAGTGCTAGAGATTTGGGTGGCTACACCTTC CSARDLGGYTF
- - TRBJ1-2 TRBV4-3 TGCGCCAGCAGCCAAGAAGTGGGCACGGACTATGGCTACACCTTC CASSQEVGTDYGYTF
- - TRBJ1-6 TRBV7-9 TGTGCCAGCAGCGGAACCAGCAGTTCACCCCTCCACTTT CASSGTSSSPLHF
- - TRBJ2-2 TRBV5-6 TGTGCCAGCAGCTTTGTGGGGGAGCTGTTTTTT CASSFVGELFF
- - TRBJ2-3 TRBV27 TGTGCCAGCAGTCAGGCCCAGGTCACAGATACGCAGTATTTT CASSQAQVTDTQYF
- - TRBJ1-2 TRBV9 TGTGCCAGCAGCGTAGGACCAGAGAGGGGGAGTGCTAACTATGGCTACACCTTC CASSVGPERGSANYGYTF
TRBD2 - TRBJ2-5 TRBV7-7 TGTGCTAGCAGCTTACTAGGGACTAGCGGAGAGACCCAGTACTTC CASSLLGTSGETQYF
- - TRBJ2-3 TRBV7-3 TGTGCCAGCAGCTTAAGGGGGGACAGCACAGATACGCAGTATTTT CASSLRGDSTDTQYF
- once TRBJ2-2 TRBV9 TGTGCCAGCAGCCCCAGGGGGGAATGGGGCGGGGAGCTGTTTTTT CASSPRGEWGGELFF
- - TRBJ1-2 TRBV5-5 TGTGCCAGCAGCCGTGACTCCACCTATGGCTACACCTTC CASSRDSTYGYTF
- - TRBJ1-5 TRBV19 TGTGCCAGTAAGTCCGGCCTTTCGGGGAGCAATCAGCCCCAGCATTTT CASKSGLSGSNQPQHF
TRBD2 - TRBJ2-2 TRBV6-5 TGTGCCAGCAGTTACTGGACTAGGTCTGACGGGGAGCTGTTTTTT CASSYWTRSDGELFF
- - TRBJ2-7 TRBV4-3 TGCGCCAGCAGCCATAGAGGAGCCGAGCAGTACTTC CASSHRGAEQYF
TRBD1 - TRBJ2-1 TRBV6-5 TGTGCCAGCAGTTCCCACAGGGGAGACAATGAGCAGTTCTTC CASSSHRGDNEQFF